These 12 T cell receptor beta chains came from one sample sequenced in a study of T cells in localized non-small cell lung cancer. Sequenced by immunoSEQ multiplex PCR; TCRdb stores in-frame clones only, minus some. Of some 30,000 clones listed, around 86% are singletons. This specimen was peripheral blood, taken before any cancer treatment. All receptors come from a male donor aged 60 or over with stage III lung adenocarcinoma.

The chain combines TRBV29-1 with TRBJ1-1; possibly TRBD1 for D (6 bases). Trimming took off 7 bases at V and 2 bases at J, with 20 bases between the two ends. CDR1 is SQVTM and CDR2 is ANQGSEA in the germline V gene. The CDR3 length is 15 residues. CDR3 protein: CSDGPGGASNTEAFF. DNA for the CDR3: TGCAGCGATGGGCCCGGGGGCGCCTCTAACACTGAAGCTTTCTTT.

The chain combines TRBV4-2 with TRBJ2-1; D tentatively fits TRBD1 or TRBD2 (5 bases each). The CDR3 contains 15 residues. Germline V gene data show CDR1 as LGHNA and CDR2 as YNFKEQ. V dropped 3 bases and J dropped 6 bases, with 15 bases sitting between them. The CDR3 spells CASSHGWDATNEQFF. CDR3 in DNA: TGTGCCAGCAGCCATGGGTGGGACGCCACCAATGAGCAGTTCTTC.

The rearrangement joins TRBV15 to TRBJ1-5; D is ambiguous. Germline CDR1 is LNHNV and CDR2 is YYDKDF (reference sequence). The CDR3 sequence is 17 residues long. The ends were cut back, 0 bases at V and 0 bases at J, with 12 bases in the middle. The CDR3 sequence: CATSRDIRTDSNQPQHF. In DNA form, the CDR3 reads TGTGCCACCAGCAGAGATATCCGGACGGATAGCAATCAGCCCCAGCATTTT.

The rearrangement joins TRBV18 to TRBJ1-3; D is ambiguous. Germline V lookup: CDR1 KGHSH, CDR2 LQKENI. This CDR3 has 15 amino acids. Trimming removed 4 bases at V and 2 bases at J, with 12 bases between. The CDR3 DNA follows: TGTGCCAGCTCACTTCAAAGAGGAACTGGAAACACCATATATTTT. Protein sequence: CASSLQRGTGNTIYF.

The rearrangement joins TRBV7-9 to TRBJ1-1; D unclear. Germline assignment: CDR1 SEHNR and CDR2 FQNEAQ (reference sequence). CDR3 length: 13 amino acids. Trimming left V 3 bases short and J 1 base short, with 6 bases between. In DNA, the CDR3 is TGTGCCAGCAGCTTTAGCGAGAACACTGAAGCTTTCTTT. Amino acids: CASSFSENTEAFF.

The J gene is TRBJ2-1, the V gene TRBV6-5; D is perhaps TRBD1 (6 bases). V gave up 8 bases and J gave up 8 bases, with 16 bases separating them. Looked up from germline, CDR1 is MNHEY and CDR2 is SVGAGI. This CDR3 contains 13 residues. The CDR3 sequence is CASSSTGYHEQFF. CDR3 sequence (DNA): TGTGCCAGCTCCAGTACAGGGTACCATGAGCAGTTCTTC.

The J gene is TRBJ2-1, the V gene TRBV11-2, with 7 bases lining up with TRBD2. J gave up 4 bases and V 3 bases, and 3 bases lay outside the gene matches. Germline assignment: CDR1 SGHAT and CDR2 FQNNGV. The CDR3 spans 14 residues. The CDR3 is CASSLASGYNEQFF. The CDR3 DNA is TGTGCCAGCAGCTTGGCTAGCGGTTACAATGAGCAGTTCTTC. The variable domain in full, completed from reference TRBV11-2 and TRBJ2-1, reads EAGVAQSPRYKIIEKRQSVAFWCNPISGHATLYWYQQILGQGPKLLIQFQNNGVVDDSQLPKDRFSAERLKGVDSTLKIQPAKLEDSAVYLCASSLASGYNEQFFGPGTRLTVL.

The chain combines TRBV29-1 with TRBJ2-5; possibly TRBD1 or TRBD2 for D (5 bases each). Germline V lookup: CDR1 SQVTM, CDR2 ANQGSEA. Trimming took 4 bases from V and 7 from J, leaving 10 bases between them. The CDR3 is made up of 11 amino acids. The CDR3 bases are TGCAGCGTTGGTCGGGACGGGACCCAGTACTTC. Translation: CSVGRDGTQYF. Together with reference TRBV29-1 and TRBJ2-5, the CDR3 gives the full variable domain: SAVISQKPSRDICQRGTSLTIQCQVDSQVTMMFWYRQQPGQSLTLIATANQGSEATYESGFVIDKFPISRPNLTFSTLTVSNMSPEDSSIYLCSVGRDGTQYFGPGTRLLVL.

The chain carries TRBV11-2 and TRBJ2-3; 9 bases line up with TRBD2. J lost 2 bases, V lost 2 bases, and 5 bases had no gene match. Germline V CDR1 and CDR2: SGHAT, FQNNGV. CDR3 length: 16 residues. CDR3 protein: CASSLIAGAATDTQYF. CDR3 coding DNA: TGTGCCAGCAGCTTAATAGCGGGAGCTGCCACAGATACGCAGTATTTT.

The rearrangement links TRBV5-1 to TRBJ1-1, with D uncertain. This CDR3 comprises 16 residues. Trimming took 0 bases from V and 4 from J, leaving 16 bases between them. Germline V CDR1 and CDR2: SGHRS, YFSETQ. CDR3 DNA: TGCGCCAGCAGCTTGGCCTTGGGAGGAATTCGCACTGAAGCTTTCTTT. Amino acids: CASSLALGGIRTEAFF.

The chain couples TRBV6-1 to TRBJ1-2, with D maybe TRBD1 (5 bases). Trimming left V 2 bases short and J 8 bases short, with 15 bases between. Germline loops: CDR1 MNHNS, CDR2 SASEGT. The CDR3 runs to 14 residues. The CDR3 DNA reads TGTGCCAGCAGTGAAACAGGCGATACAAGGGGCTACACCTTC. Translated: CASSETGDTRGYTF.

This chain uses TRBV19 with TRBJ1-5, with 7 nucleotides matching TRBD1. V lost 3 bases to trimming and J lost 5 bases; unmatched junction nucleotides: 10. The germline V gene encodes CDR1 LNHDA and CDR2 SQIVND (reference sequence). This CDR3 is 16 amino acids long. In DNA form, the CDR3 reads TGTGCCAGTAGTATCAAGACCGGGACAGCTTATCAGCCCCAGCATTTT. It encodes CASSIKTGTAYQPQHF.